The rows below give T cell receptor beta chains drawn from one sample of a study of blood T cell repertoires in COVID-19. Libraries were prepared by immunoSEQ multiplex PCR; TCRdb keeps only in-frame clonotypes and omits some of them. This sample has hundreds of thousands of clones; roughly 85% occur once, and the top ten carry about 6%. The sample was PBMCs or T cells enriched from blood (not recorded which). These receptors were obtained from a woman aged 40 to 50 who had recovered from COVID-19. CDR3s include the opening cysteine and the closing phenylalanine or tryptophan. Each record gives: D gene, clone size, J gene, V gene, CDR3 protein, CDR3 DNA. D genes are given only for firm matches. Expanded clones are given a class, and other clones once, few, many or no size at all.

D gene: TRBD1; clone size: few; J gene: TRBJ1-5; V gene: TRBV28; CDR3 protein: CASSVSGQGGQPQHF; CDR3 DNA: TGTGCCAGCAGTGTCTCCGGACAGGGGGGGCAGCCCCAGCATTTT
D gene: NA; clone size: NA; J gene: TRBJ1-1; V gene: TRBV6-5; CDR3 protein: CASTKTGLNTEAFF; CDR3 DNA: TGTGCCAGCACCAAGACAGGACTGAACACTGAAGCTTTCTTT
D gene: TRBD1; clone size: NA; J gene: TRBJ2-7; V gene: TRBV7-8; CDR3 protein: CASTLDRGRQYEQYF; CDR3 DNA: TGTGCCAGCACCCTCGACAGGGGACGTCAGTACGAGCAGTACTTC
D gene: NA; clone size: NA; J gene: TRBJ2-3; V gene: TRBV19; CDR3 protein: CASTISGETDTQYF; CDR3 DNA: TGTGCCAGTACTATTAGCGGAGAAACAGATACGCAGTATTTT
D gene: TRBD2; clone size: NA; J gene: TRBJ2-1; V gene: TRBV7-6; CDR3 protein: CASSDGLGSYNEQFF; CDR3 DNA: TGTGCCAGCAGCGACGGACTAGGTTCCTACAATGAGCAGTTCTTC
D gene: NA; clone size: many; J gene: TRBJ2-1; V gene: TRBV5-1; CDR3 protein: CASSFGGYGGTREQFF; CDR3 DNA: TGCGCCAGCAGCTTCGGGGGTTACGGGGGTACTCGTGAGCAGTTCTTC
D gene: NA; clone size: few; J gene: TRBJ2-2; V gene: TRBV5-4; CDR3 protein: CASSLETANTGELFF; CDR3 DNA: TGTGCCAGCAGCTTGGAGACAGCGAACACCGGGGAGCTGTTTTTT
D gene: NA; clone size: NA; J gene: TRBJ1-3; V gene: TRBV6-1; CDR3 protein: CASSEGTVYGNTIYF; CDR3 DNA: TGTGCCAGCAGTGAAGGGACAGTCTATGGAAACACCATATATTTT
D gene: TRBD2; clone size: NA; J gene: TRBJ2-6; V gene: TRBV28; CDR3 protein: CASSLKTSGPGANVLTF; CDR3 DNA: TGTGCCAGCAGTTTAAAGACTAGCGGGCCGGGGGCCAACGTCCTGACTTTC
D gene: TRBD1; clone size: NA; J gene: TRBJ1-1; V gene: TRBV6-4; CDR3 protein: CASSAPGQGALRTEAFF; CDR3 DNA: TGTGCCAGCAGTGCACCGGGACAGGGGGCTCTGAGGACTGAAGCTTTCTTT
D gene: NA; clone size: NA; J gene: TRBJ2-1; V gene: TRBV5-5; CDR3 protein: CASSLATEQFF; CDR3 DNA: TGTGCCAGCAGCTTGGCTACTGAGCAGTTCTTC
D gene: NA; clone size: NA; J gene: TRBJ2-5; V gene: TRBV14; CDR3 protein: CASSQGAAETQYF; CDR3 DNA: TGTGCCAGCAGCCAAGGGGCCGCCGAGACCCAGTACTTC
D gene: TRBD2; clone size: NA; J gene: TRBJ2-1; V gene: TRBV6-4; CDR3 protein: CASSDSGTRPSGEQFF; CDR3 DNA: TGTGCCAGCAGTGACTCGGGGACTAGGCCATCAGGAGAGCAGTTCTTC
D gene: NA; clone size: once; J gene: TRBJ1-4; V gene: TRBV7-8; CDR3 protein: CASSLGLINEKLFF; CDR3 DNA: TGTGCCAGCAGCCTGGGCCTGATCAATGAAAAACTGTTTTTT
D gene: TRBD2; clone size: NA; J gene: TRBJ2-3; V gene: TRBV7-2; CDR3 protein: CASSSGGSGSNQYF; CDR3 DNA: TGTGCCAGCAGCTCAGGAGGTAGCGGGAGTAATCAGTATTTT
D gene: NA; clone size: NA; J gene: TRBJ1-6; V gene: TRBV19; CDR3 protein: CASRIGWRSPLHF; CDR3 DNA: TGTGCCAGCCGTATTGGGTGGAGGTCACCCCTCCACTTT
D gene: NA; clone size: few; J gene: TRBJ2-7; V gene: TRBV14; CDR3 protein: CASSPLGGRSYEQYF; CDR3 DNA: TGTGCCAGCAGCCCCTTGGGGGGACGCTCCTACGAGCAGTACTTC
D gene: TRBD2; clone size: NA; J gene: TRBJ2-1; V gene: TRBV30; CDR3 protein: CAWSGGSSYNEQFF; CDR3 DNA: TGTGCCTGGAGTGGCGGGAGCTCCTACAATGAGCAGTTCTTC
D gene: NA; clone size: NA; J gene: TRBJ2-4; V gene: TRBV12-3/TRBV12-4; CDR3 protein: CASSLLAKNIQYF; CDR3 DNA: TGTGCCAGCAGTTTACTAGCCAAAAACATTCAGTACTTC
D gene: NA; clone size: NA; J gene: TRBJ2-7; V gene: TRBV28; CDR3 protein: CASNRVDEQYF; CDR3 DNA: TGTGCCAGCAACAGGGTCGACGAGCAGTACTTC
D gene: NA; clone size: NA; J gene: TRBJ2-7; V gene: TRBV9; CDR3 protein: CASSGTDYEQYF; CDR3 DNA: TGTGCCAGCAGCGGGACAGACTACGAGCAGTACTTC
D gene: NA; clone size: few; J gene: TRBJ2-2; V gene: TRBV3-1/TRBV3-2; CDR3 protein: CASSQAQGFWSGELFF; CDR3 DNA: TGTGCCAGCAGCCAAGCCCAGGGCTTTTGGTCCGGGGAGCTGTTTTTT
D gene: NA; clone size: NA; J gene: TRBJ2-6; V gene: TRBV6-6; CDR3 protein: CASSYSGQSGANVLTF; CDR3 DNA: TGTGCCAGCAGTTACTCGGGCCAGTCTGGGGCCAACGTCCTGACTTTC
D gene: NA; clone size: NA; J gene: TRBJ1-2; V gene: TRBV28; CDR3 protein: CASNLRGGYTF; CDR3 DNA: TGTGCCAGCAACCTCCGGGGGGGCTACACCTTC
D gene: TRBD1; clone size: NA; J gene: TRBJ1-3; V gene: TRBV5-1; CDR3 protein: CASSSDRAGNTIYF; CDR3 DNA: TGCGCCAGCAGCAGCGACAGGGCCGGAAACACCATATATTTT
D gene: NA; clone size: NA; J gene: TRBJ2-1; V gene: TRBV5-1; CDR3 protein: CASSFTGLGNEQFF; CDR3 DNA: TGCGCCAGCAGCTTTACAGGGTTGGGCAATGAGCAGTTCTTC
D gene: NA; clone size: NA; J gene: TRBJ2-7; V gene: TRBV15; CDR3 protein: CATSRHQGYEQYF; CDR3 DNA: TGTGCCACCAGCAGACATCAGGGGTACGAGCAGTACTTC
D gene: NA; clone size: NA; J gene: TRBJ2-7; V gene: TRBV18; CDR3 protein: CASSSTGYEQYF; CDR3 DNA: TGTGCCAGCTCATCGACAGGATACGAGCAGTACTTC
D gene: NA; clone size: NA; J gene: TRBJ2-5; V gene: TRBV30; CDR3 protein: CALTVRYQETQYF; CDR3 DNA: TGTGCCTTGACAGTGAGGTACCAAGAGACCCAGTACTTC
D gene: TRBD2; clone size: NA; J gene: TRBJ2-2; V gene: TRBV2; CDR3 protein: CASRWGLAGTGELFF; CDR3 DNA: TGTGCCAGCAGGTGGGGACTAGCAGGCACCGGGGAGCTGTTTTTT
D gene: NA; clone size: NA; J gene: TRBJ2-1; V gene: TRBV24-1; CDR3 protein: CATSYRGNEQFF; CDR3 DNA: TGTGCCACCAGTTATCGGGGGAATGAGCAGTTCTTC
D gene: TRBD2; clone size: NA; J gene: TRBJ2-2; V gene: TRBV4-3; CDR3 protein: CASSLLTSGSSYAGELFF; CDR3 DNA: TGCGCCAGCAGCCTTCTGACAAGCGGGAGTTCGTACGCCGGGGAGCTGTTTTTT
D gene: TRBD2; clone size: NA; J gene: TRBJ2-1; V gene: TRBV6-2/TRBV6-3; CDR3 protein: CASSYRGLAGGLATSNEQFF; CDR3 DNA: TGTGCCAGCAGTTACAGGGGACTAGCGGGAGGGCTTGCGACCAGCAATGAGCAGTTCTTC
D gene: NA; clone size: NA; J gene: TRBJ2-1; V gene: TRBV11-2; CDR3 protein: CASSLVRGNNEQFF; CDR3 DNA: TGTGCCAGCAGCTTAGTCCGGGGTAACAATGAGCAGTTCTTC
D gene: NA; clone size: once; J gene: TRBJ2-3; V gene: TRBV28; CDR3 protein: CASSIESGYTQYF; CDR3 DNA: TGTGCCAGCAGTATTGAATCCGGGTATACGCAGTATTTT
D gene: TRBD1; clone size: NA; J gene: TRBJ2-2; V gene: TRBV14; CDR3 protein: CASTFGQGLTGELFF; CDR3 DNA: TGTGCCAGCACCTTCGGACAGGGATTGACCGGGGAGCTGTTTTTT
D gene: NA; clone size: NA; J gene: TRBJ2-3; V gene: TRBV7-9; CDR3 protein: CASSLVGGLRGTDTQYF; CDR3 DNA: TGTGCCAGCAGCTTAGTGGGGGGTCTGCGGGGCACAGATACGCAGTATTTT
D gene: TRBD1; clone size: NA; J gene: TRBJ1-6; V gene: TRBV7-8; CDR3 protein: CASSLQTGLNSPLHF; CDR3 DNA: TGTGCCAGCAGCCTTCAGACAGGGCTAAATTCACCCCTCCACTTT
D gene: TRBD1; clone size: NA; J gene: TRBJ1-6; V gene: TRBV14; CDR3 protein: CASSRNLGGYSPLHF; CDR3 DNA: TGTGCCAGCAGCCGAAACCTAGGGGGCTATTCACCCCTCCACTTT
D gene: TRBD2; clone size: NA; J gene: TRBJ2-1; V gene: TRBV6-2/TRBV6-3; CDR3 protein: CASSYSGLAGNEQFF; CDR3 DNA: TGTGCCAGCAGTTACTCAGGACTAGCGGGTAATGAGCAGTTCTTC
D gene: NA; clone size: NA; J gene: TRBJ1-4; V gene: TRBV5-1; CDR3 protein: CASSLGQNEKLFF; CDR3 DNA: TGCGCCAGCAGCTTGGGGCAGAATGAAAAACTGTTTTTT
D gene: NA; clone size: NA; J gene: TRBJ1-5; V gene: TRBV2; CDR3 protein: CASSEGPGQPQHF; CDR3 DNA: TGTGCCAGCAGTGAGGGGCCCGGACAGCCCCAGCATTTT
D gene: NA; clone size: few; J gene: TRBJ1-5; V gene: TRBV28; CDR3 protein: CASSFAGVGNQPQHF; CDR3 DNA: TGTGCCAGCAGTTTTGCGGGCGTGGGCAATCAGCCCCAGCATTTT
D gene: TRBD1; clone size: NA; J gene: TRBJ1-1; V gene: TRBV5-6; CDR3 protein: CASSFRDRSFMGAFF; CDR3 DNA: TGTGCCAGCAGCTTCCGGGACAGGTCCTTCATGGGAGCTTTCTTT
D gene: NA; clone size: NA; J gene: TRBJ2-2; V gene: TRBV7-2; CDR3 protein: CASRGGPNTGELFF; CDR3 DNA: TGTGCCAGCAGGGGAGGACCGAACACCGGGGAGCTGTTTTTT
D gene: NA; clone size: NA; J gene: TRBJ2-1; V gene: TRBV18; CDR3 protein: CASSPSASYNEQFF; CDR3 DNA: TGTGCCAGCTCACCTAGCGCCTCCTACAATGAGCAGTTCTTC
D gene: NA; clone size: NA; J gene: TRBJ1-2; V gene: TRBV20-1; CDR3 protein: CSAGPAYGYTF; CDR3 DNA: TGCAGTGCTGGGCCGGCGTATGGCTACACCTTC
D gene: NA; clone size: NA; J gene: TRBJ2-1; V gene: TRBV4-2; CDR3 protein: CASSQEVTGLGNEQFF; CDR3 DNA: TGTGCCAGCAGCCAAGAGGTGACAGGCTTAGGCAATGAGCAGTTCTTC
D gene: TRBD1; clone size: NA; J gene: TRBJ2-2; V gene: TRBV30; CDR3 protein: CAWGRWQGDTGELFF; CDR3 DNA: TGTGCCTGGGGGCGTTGGCAGGGGGACACCGGGGAGCTGTTTTTT
D gene: TRBD2; clone size: NA; J gene: TRBJ2-7; V gene: TRBV28; CDR3 protein: CASSLRSSGSYEQYF; CDR3 DNA: TGTGCCAGCAGTTTAAGGTCTAGCGGGAGTTACGAGCAGTACTTC
D gene: NA; clone size: NA; J gene: TRBJ2-2; V gene: TRBV18; CDR3 protein: CASSPGASGTGELFF; CDR3 DNA: TGTGCCAGCTCACCGGGAGCGTCTGGGACCGGGGAGCTGTTTTTT